Listed here is a single T cell receptor (beta chain). In the original workflow: Quantification of nucleated cells was approximated via reference gene primer amplification. Sequencing used immunoSEQ multiplex PCR; TCRdb keeps in-frame clones, though not all of them. For V, J and clone size, that table is used; D and trimming come from the DNA. Of 250,000 to 300,000 clones listed, roughly 88% are singletons. This record belongs to a study of blood T cell repertoires in COVID-19. In germline, CDR1 is LNHDA, CDR2 SQIVND (reference sequence). The V end lost 4 bases, the J end lost 5 bases, and 15 bases lay between the germline ends. The CDR3 runs to 15 residues. Enrolment of Seattle patients took place during active infection, and they were followed longitudinally.

The receptor was derived from a woman aged 65 to 85 with COVID-19, enrolled during active disease. The chain couples TRBV19 to TRBJ1-5; perhaps TRBD1 as D (6 bases). Material for sequencing was peripheral blood. For the CDR3, the DNA is TGTGCCAGTAGTAAAACAAGGACAGTGGATCAGCCCCAGCATTTT. Translating it yields CASSKTRTVDQPQHF.